What follows are 30 T cell receptor beta chains derived from one specimen sequenced in a study of cytomegalovirus exposure and HLA in healthy donors. PCR was performed using 60 Vbeta and 13 Jbeta primers. TCRdb's table, derived via immunoSEQ multiplex PCR, lists solely in-frame clones and lacks some. The sample lists 100,000 or so clones; 12% to 15% were seen once. The material sequenced was PBMCs. These receptors were taken from a female donor in good health and CMV-seronegative.

The rearrangement uses TRBV6-1 and TRBJ1-2; D unclear. The CDR3 contains 16 residues. Germline V lookup: CDR1 MNHNS, CDR2 SASEGT. Trimming removed 2 bases at V and 0 bases at J, with 13 bases between. CDR3 residues: CASSEILRDPNYGYTF. The CDR3 DNA reads TGTGCCAGCAGTGAAATCTTGAGGGATCCTAACTATGGCTACACCTTC.

This rearrangement joins TRBV25-1 to TRBJ1-2, with unresolved D. Trimming removed 3 bases from V and 2 bases from J, with 10 bases in between. Germline V lookup: CDR1 MGHDK, CDR2 SYGVNS. The CDR3 is 14 residues long. The CDR3: CASSESGRNYGYTF. The CDR3 region has the DNA TGTGCCAGCAGTGAGTCGGGAAGAAACTATGGCTACACCTTC.

This clone was counted a few times. Other DNA sequences in the same sample also yield this CDR3. This chain links TRBV7-2 with TRBJ2-2, with 8 nucleotides matching TRBD2. CDR1 and CDR2 (germline): SGHTA, FQGNSA. The length of the CDR3 is 17 residues. V lost 1 base and J lost 6; bases outside the gene matches: 10. The CDR3 sequence: CASSLEVAGRGAGELFF. For the CDR3, the DNA is TGTGCCAGCAGCTTAGAAGTAGCGGGAAGAGGGGCCGGGGAGCTGTTTTTT.

The table lists this clone with a few counts. This sequence joins TRBV7-2 and TRBJ1-2; TRBD1 agrees at 9 bases. From germline, CDR1 is SGHTA and CDR2 FQGNSA. V was pared by 5 bases and J by 5 bases, with 3 bases of the junction left unmatched. CDR3 length equals 13 residues. The DNA of the CDR3 is TGTGCCAGCAGCAGAGACAGGGGGTATGGCTACACCTTC. It yields the protein CASSRDRGYGYTF.

This chain uses TRBV5-1 with TRBJ2-5; the D gene is possibly TRBD1 (5 bases). Germline CDR1 and CDR2: SGHRS and YFSETQ. The CDR3 runs 14 residues. The V end was cut by 4 bases, the J end by 6 bases, with 16 bases between. In DNA, the CDR3 is TGCGCCAGCAGCCCCGGGCAGGGTGGAAAGACCCAGTACTTC. Residues: CASSPGQGGKTQYF.

The CDR3 is CASSRRDRPLNTIYF. CDR3 DNA sequence: TGTGCCAGCAGTCGCCGGGACAGGCCGTTAAACACCATATATTTT. V and J are TRBV6-5 and TRBJ1-3; TRBD1 matches 8 bases. The V gene end was trimmed by 5 bases and the J gene end by 6 bases; junction bases not matched to a gene: 9. The CDR3 extends over 15 amino acids. Germline V lookup: CDR1 MNHEY, CDR2 SVGAGI.

The V call is TRBV6-6, the J call TRBJ1-1; 7 nucleotides line up with TRBD1. Germline V gives CDR1 MNHNY, CDR2 SVGAGI (reference sequence). Unmatched junction bases numbered 7, after V lost 7 bases and J lost 5 bases. CDR3 size: 13 residues. CDR3: CASKNQGGTEAFF. CDR3 nucleotide sequence: TGTGCCAGCAAGAACCAGGGGGGAACTGAAGCTTTCTTT.

This clone was recorded a few times. The chain carries TRBV4-1 and TRBJ1-1; a possible D gene is TRBD1 (6 bases). Trimming pared 0 bases from V and 5 bases from J, leaving 10 bases between. Germline CDR1 reads MGHRA; CDR2 reads YSYEKL. The CDR3 has 14 residues. The CDR3 spells CASSQDRGRTEAFF. CDR3 in DNA: TGCGCCAGCAGCCAAGACAGGGGTCGGACTGAAGCTTTCTTT.

The chain has TRBV4-1 and TRBJ2-1; the match to TRBD2 covers 8 bases. This CDR3 has 15 amino acids. The V and J ends lost 6 bases and 5 bases, in that order; junction bases with no gene match: 9. Germline CDR1 reads MGHRA; CDR2 reads YSYEKL. In nucleotides, the CDR3 is TGCGCCAGCAGACTCGGACTAGCTCGGGACAATGAGCAGTTCTTC. Protein sequence: CASRLGLARDNEQFF.

The chain recombines TRBV21-1 with TRBJ2-3; the D call TRBD2 from the table was never checked on the DNA. TRBV21-1 counts as a pseudogene. The CDR3 is 13 amino acids. CDR3 coding DNA: TGTGCCAGCAGCATGTACGGGACTCTTCGGGGGTATTTT. Amino acid sequence: CASSMYGTLRGYF.

The chain is built from TRBV5-1 and TRBJ1-6, with 8 bases lining up with TRBD1. The CDR3 runs 18 residues. Looked up from germline, CDR1 is SGHRS and CDR2 is YFSETQ. Trimming cost V 1 base and J 3 bases; bases outside gene matches: 9. CDR3 coding DNA: TGCGCCAGCAGCTTGCTTCCCCACGACAGGGGCTATAATTCACCCCTCCACTTT. Residues: CASSLLPHDRGYNSPLHF.

This clone came up a few times. The J gene is TRBJ2-7, the V gene TRBV7-9; D is unclear. The germline V gene encodes CDR1 SEHNR and CDR2 FQNEAQ (reference sequence). The V end was cut by 2 bases, the J end by 3 bases, with 14 bases between. The CDR3 covers 15 residues. As DNA, the CDR3 is TGTGCCAGCAGCTTAACCGACGGAAACTACTACGAGCAGTACTTC. Protein product: CASSLTDGNYYEQYF.

This rearrangement joins TRBV29-1 to TRBJ2-5; D is undetermined. Trimming pared 4 bases from V and 2 bases from J, leaving 23 bases between. This CDR3 is built from 17 residues. CDR1 is SQVTM, CDR2 ANQGSEA, per germline. CDR3 sequence: CSVVSLGGVSDQETQYF. The CDR3 DNA is TGCAGCGTTGTGAGCTTAGGCGGCGTGTCAGATCAAGAGACCCAGTACTTC.

This clone was seen once. The chain combines TRBV5-1 with TRBJ2-3; 8 positions match TRBD2. The germline V gene encodes CDR1 SGHRS and CDR2 YFSETQ. This CDR3 comprises 18 residues. The V gene end was trimmed by 4 bases and the J gene end by 8 bases; junction bases not matched to a gene: 21. The CDR3 loop is CASSPEGSGGANPRTQYF. DNA for the CDR3: TGCGCCAGCAGCCCTGAGGGCTCCGGGGGGGCCAATCCCCGTACGCAGTATTTT.

In this sample, this clone turned up a few times. CDR3 sequence (DNA): TGTGCCAGCAGGCCAAGCGGGAGTCAGAGACAATACGAGCAGTACTTC. As protein: CASRPSGSQRQYEQYF. V and J are TRBV6-6 and TRBJ2-7; TRBD2 matches 8 bases. Germline V lookup: CDR1 MNHNY, CDR2 SVGAGI (reference sequence). V lost 6 bases, J lost 4 bases, and 14 bases stayed unmatched. The CDR3 has 16 residues.

The V call is TRBV9, the J call TRBJ2-5; TRBD1 matches at 8 bases. V was pared by 2 bases and J by 3 bases, with 9 bases of the junction left unmatched. The V gene's germline CDR1 is SGDLS and CDR2 YYNGEE. The CDR3 has 16 residues. The CDR3 loop is CASSVGTGHTKETQYF. DNA of the CDR3: TGTGCCAGCAGCGTGGGGACAGGCCATACCAAAGAGACCCAGTACTTC. The complete variable domain, with remaining parts taken from reference TRBV9 and TRBJ2-5, reads DSGVTQTPKHLITATGQRVTLRCSPRSGDLSVYWYQQSLDQGLQFLIQYYNGEERAKGNILERFSAQQFPDLHSELNLSSLELGDSALYFCASSVGTGHTKETQYFGPGTRLLVL.

This clone was seen a handful of times. The gene calls are TRBV4-3 and TRBJ2-7; 7 bases are shared with TRBD1. The CDR3 totals 13 residues. With 3 bases clipped from V and 7 bases from J, the junction kept 6 bases outside the gene matches. CDR1 and CDR2 (germline): LGHNA, YSLEER. The CDR3 coding sequence is TGCGCCAGCAGCCAGGGACAGCCCGGGGAGCAGTACTTC. Translated: CASSQGQPGEQYF.

The table lists this clone with a few counts. This chain connects TRBV30 to TRBJ2-5; 8 bases match TRBD1. The V gene end was trimmed by 0 bases and the J gene end by 4 bases; junction bases not matched to a gene: 1. This CDR3 is 13 amino acids long. Germline V CDR1 and CDR2: GTSNPN, SVGIG (reference sequence). The DNA for the CDR3 is TGTGCCTGGAGTGTACAGGGGGGAGAGACCCAGTACTTC. Encoded protein: CAWSVQGGETQYF.

This clone appeared a few times. This chain links TRBV6-5 with TRBJ2-7, with 8 bases matching TRBD2. The CDR3 length is 14 residues. Germline V gene sequence: CDR1 MNHEY, CDR2 SVGAGI. Trimming took 6 bases from V and 2 from J; bases not matched to a gene: 6. For the CDR3, the DNA is TGTGCCAGCAGAAAAAGCGGGGGACCCTACGAGCAGTACTTC. Translating it yields CASRKSGGPYEQYF.

V gene TRBV4-1 combines with J gene TRBJ2-1; 16 bases are a match to TRBD2. The CDR3 has 19 amino acids. Germline V gives CDR1 MGHRA, CDR2 YSYEKL. The ends lost 3 bases at V and 4 bases at J; junction bases unmatched: 9. CDR3 DNA: TGCGCCAGCAGCCATCCGGGACTAGCGGGGGGGCCCCTTTACAATGAGCAGTTCTTC. Amino acid sequence: CASSHPGLAGGPLYNEQFF.

This clone was seen a handful of times. The V and J genes are TRBV29-1 and TRBJ2-1; 8 bases are shared with TRBD2. The trim removed 6 bases at V and 2 bases at J, leaving 6 bases unmatched. CDR1 and CDR2 from the germline V gene are SQVTM and ANQGSEA. The CDR3 is 14 amino acids. CDR3 sequence: CSVLGLAAYNEQFF. CDR3 DNA: TGCAGCGTGTTAGGACTAGCAGCCTACAATGAGCAGTTCTTC.

In its sample, this clone was seen a few times. CDR3 sequence reads: CASSQRQDDFKNIQYF. The CDR3 DNA reads TGCGCCAGCAGTCAGAGACAGGATGATTTCAAAAACATTCAGTACTTC. V and J are TRBV23-1 and TRBJ2-4, with D perhaps matching TRBD1 (6 bases). TRBV23-1 is an open reading frame, and its role is uncertain. The CDR3 runs 16 residues. The V and J ends lost 3 bases and 3 bases respectively, with 15 bases between them.

The J gene is TRBJ1-5, the V gene TRBV6-5, with D unclear. The germline gives CDR1 MNHEY, CDR2 SVGAGI. The V and J ends lost 4 bases and 4 bases respectively, with 8 bases between them. This CDR3 is built from 13 residues. DNA of the CDR3: TGTGCCAGCAGTTTGACAAATAATCAGCCCCAGCATTTT. Its protein is CASSLTNNQPQHF.

This clone turned up a few times. This chain joins TRBV19 and TRBJ1-5; possibly TRBD1 for D (6 bases). CDR1 is LNHDA, CDR2 SQIVND, per germline (reference sequence). CDR3 size: 14 residues. The germline V and J ends were trimmed by 8 bases and 0 bases, with 11 bases remaining between them. The CDR3 region is CASAGAYSNQPQHF. The DNA of the CDR3 is TGTGCCAGTGCAGGGGCTTATAGCAATCAGCCCCAGCATTTT.

V usage is TRBV19 and J usage is TRBJ1-2; 9 bases are shared with TRBD1. The CDR3 has 16 amino acids. From germline, CDR1 is LNHDA and CDR2 SQIVND (reference sequence). With 4 bases clipped from V and 4 bases from J, the junction kept 10 bases outside the gene matches. The CDR3 coding sequence is TGTGCCAGTAGTACAAGGACAGGGGCGAACTTCTATGGCTACACCTTC. Its translation is CASSTRTGANFYGYTF.

The chain couples TRBV6-5 to TRBJ1-5, with D unclear. Germline assignment: CDR1 MNHEY and CDR2 SVGAGI. The ends were cut back, 4 bases at V and 4 bases at J, with 14 bases in the middle. The CDR3 extends over 15 amino acids. Here the CDR3 reads CASSSNTLRNQPQHF. CDR3 nucleotides: TGTGCCAGCAGTTCGAATACCCTACGGAATCAGCCCCAGCATTTT.

V usage is TRBV7-3 and J usage is TRBJ1-2, with a weak D call TRBD1 (6 bases). Germline CDR1 SGHTA, CDR2 FQGTGA. With 1 base removed from V and 7 bases from J, the gap between germline ends came to 13 bases. This CDR3 has 14 amino acids. CDR3 residues: CASSLNQGLGGYTF. The CDR3 DNA reads as TGTGCCAGCAGCTTAAATCAGGGGCTCGGTGGCTACACCTTC.

The chain combines TRBV29-1 with TRBJ1-2, with D perhaps TRBD1 (5 bases). CDR3 length: 14 amino acids. Trimming removed 6 bases from V and 2 bases from J, with 16 bases in between. Germline CDR1 and CDR2: SQVTM and ANQGSEA. The CDR3 DNA reads as TGCAGCGTCGGAGGTGGTGGGGGGAACTATGGCTACACCTTC. The encoded protein is CSVGGGGGNYGYTF.

The V and J genes are TRBV2 and TRBJ2-1; 10 nucleotides match TRBD1. The trim removed 6 bases at V and 7 bases at J, leaving 0 bases unmatched. The CDR3 sequence is 12 residues long. Germline CDR1 reads SNHLY; CDR2 reads FYNNEI. The CDR3: CASRDRGNEQFF. CDR3 sequence (DNA): TGTGCCAGCAGGGACAGGGGGAATGAGCAGTTCTTC.

This clone came up a few times. V gene TRBV5-6 combines with J gene TRBJ2-7, with TRBD2 matching 8 bases. Germline trimming cut 4 bases from V and 2 bases from J; bases unmatched to any gene: 8. Germline V CDR1 and CDR2: SGHDT, YYEEEE. This CDR3 comprises 15 residues. The CDR3 DNA reads as TGTGCCAGCAGCCCGGTGGGGCGGGAGGCCTACGAGCAGTACTTC. It is translated as CASSPVGREAYEQYF.